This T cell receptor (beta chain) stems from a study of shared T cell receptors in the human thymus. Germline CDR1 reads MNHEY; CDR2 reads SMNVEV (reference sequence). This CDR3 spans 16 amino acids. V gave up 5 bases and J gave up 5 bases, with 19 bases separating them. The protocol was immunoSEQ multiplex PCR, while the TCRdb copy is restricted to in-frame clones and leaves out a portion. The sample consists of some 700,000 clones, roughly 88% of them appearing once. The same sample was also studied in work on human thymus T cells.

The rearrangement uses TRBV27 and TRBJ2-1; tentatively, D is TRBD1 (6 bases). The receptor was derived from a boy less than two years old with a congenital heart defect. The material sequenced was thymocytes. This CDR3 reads CASSPRGSPSNNEQFF. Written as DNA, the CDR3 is TGTGCCAGCAGTCCTAGGGGGTCGCCCAGCAACAATGAGCAGTTCTTC.